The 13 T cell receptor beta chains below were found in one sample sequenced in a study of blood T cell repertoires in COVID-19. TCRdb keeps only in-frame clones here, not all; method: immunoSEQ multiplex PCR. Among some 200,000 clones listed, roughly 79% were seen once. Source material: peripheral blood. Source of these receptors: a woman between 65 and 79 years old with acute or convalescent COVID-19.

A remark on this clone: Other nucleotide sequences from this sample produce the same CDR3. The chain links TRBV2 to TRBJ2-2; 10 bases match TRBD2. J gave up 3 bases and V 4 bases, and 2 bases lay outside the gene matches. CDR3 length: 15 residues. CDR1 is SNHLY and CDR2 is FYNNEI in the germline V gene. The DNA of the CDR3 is TGTGCCAGCAGTGTCCTAGCGGGAGACACCGGGGAGCTGTTTTTT. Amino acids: CASSVLAGDTGELFF.

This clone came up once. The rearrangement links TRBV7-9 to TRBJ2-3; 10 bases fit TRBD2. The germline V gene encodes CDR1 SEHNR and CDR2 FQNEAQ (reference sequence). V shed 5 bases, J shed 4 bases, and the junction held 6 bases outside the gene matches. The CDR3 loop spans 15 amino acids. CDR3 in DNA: TGTGCCAGCAGCGCGGCCGGGACTAGCGCAGATACGCAGTATTTT. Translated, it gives CASSAAGTSADTQYF.

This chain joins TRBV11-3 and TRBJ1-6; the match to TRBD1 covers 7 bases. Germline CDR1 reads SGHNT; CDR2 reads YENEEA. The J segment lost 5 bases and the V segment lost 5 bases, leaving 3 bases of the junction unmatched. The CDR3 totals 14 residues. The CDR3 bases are TGTGCCAGCAGCCAGGGACAGAATAATTCACCCCTCCACTTT. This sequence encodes CASSQGQNNSPLHF.

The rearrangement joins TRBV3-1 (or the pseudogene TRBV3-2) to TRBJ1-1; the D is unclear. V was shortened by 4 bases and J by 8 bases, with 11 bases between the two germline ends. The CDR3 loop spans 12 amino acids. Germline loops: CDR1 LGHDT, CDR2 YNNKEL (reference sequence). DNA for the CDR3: TGTGCCAGCAGCCCAGTTGAGGGAGAAGCTTTCTTT. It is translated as CASSPVEGEAFF.

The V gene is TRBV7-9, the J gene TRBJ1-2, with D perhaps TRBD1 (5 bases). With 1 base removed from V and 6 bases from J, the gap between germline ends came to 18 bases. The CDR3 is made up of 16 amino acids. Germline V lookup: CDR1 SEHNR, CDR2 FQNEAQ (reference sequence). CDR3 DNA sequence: TGTGCCAGCAGCTTAGGAGTCTTGGGCCAGGGCGATGGCTACACCTTC. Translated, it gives CASSLGVLGQGDGYTF.

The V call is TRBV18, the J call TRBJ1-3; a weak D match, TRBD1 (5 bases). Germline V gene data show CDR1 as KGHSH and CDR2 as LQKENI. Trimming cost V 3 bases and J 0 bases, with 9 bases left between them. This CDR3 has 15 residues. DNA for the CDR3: TGTGCCAGCTCACCCGGCAGGGCCTCTGGAAACACCATATATTTT. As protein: CASSPGRASGNTIYF.

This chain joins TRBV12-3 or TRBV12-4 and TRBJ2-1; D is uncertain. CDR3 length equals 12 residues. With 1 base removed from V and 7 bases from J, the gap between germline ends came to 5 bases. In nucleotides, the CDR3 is TGTGCCAGCAGTTTAGGGAGTAATGAGCAGTTCTTC. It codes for CASSLGSNEQFF.

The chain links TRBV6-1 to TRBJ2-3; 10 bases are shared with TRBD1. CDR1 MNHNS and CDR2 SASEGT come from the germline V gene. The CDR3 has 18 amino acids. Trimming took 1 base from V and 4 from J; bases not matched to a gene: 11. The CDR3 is CASSEVLRTGGTADTQYF. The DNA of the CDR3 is TGTGCCAGCAGTGAAGTTTTGCGGACAGGGGGTACCGCAGATACGCAGTATTTT.

The CDR3 region has the DNA TGCGCCAGCACCGTACAGGGGAGCACAGATACGCAGTATTTT. Its translation is CASTVQGSTDTQYF. The rearrangement joins TRBV5-1 to TRBJ2-3, with 7 bases matching TRBD1. V gave up 6 bases and J gave up 0 bases; unmatched junction bases: 4. CDR3 length: 14 amino acids. CDR1 and CDR2 (germline): SGHRS, YFSETQ.

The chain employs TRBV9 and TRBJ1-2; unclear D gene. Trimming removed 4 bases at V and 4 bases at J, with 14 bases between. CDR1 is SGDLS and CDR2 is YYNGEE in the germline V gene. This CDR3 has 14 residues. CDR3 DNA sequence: TGTGCCAGCAGCCCCCTAACCGAAACCTATGGCTACACCTTC. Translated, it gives CASSPLTETYGYTF.

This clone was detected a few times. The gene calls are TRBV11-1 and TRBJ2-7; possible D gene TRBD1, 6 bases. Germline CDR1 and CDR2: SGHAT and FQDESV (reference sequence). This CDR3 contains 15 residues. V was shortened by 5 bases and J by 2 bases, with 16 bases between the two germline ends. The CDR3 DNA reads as TGTGCCAGCAGCCCACGCCCAGGGGCCCCCTACGAGCAGTACTTC. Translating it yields CASSPRPGAPYEQYF.

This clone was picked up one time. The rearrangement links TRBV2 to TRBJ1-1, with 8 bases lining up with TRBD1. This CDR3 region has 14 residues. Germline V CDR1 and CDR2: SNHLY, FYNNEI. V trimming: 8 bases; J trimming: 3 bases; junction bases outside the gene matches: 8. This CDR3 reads CASRSGQGDTEAFF. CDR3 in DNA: TGTGCCAGCCGGTCCGGACAGGGCGACACTGAAGCTTTCTTT.

The DNA of the CDR3 is TGCGCCAGCAGTGAGTCGACTCGGGACAGTCGGGGGCAGTACTTC. Its protein product is CASSESTRDSRGQYF. The rearrangement joins TRBV10-1 to TRBJ2-7; 7 bases align to TRBD1. The CDR3 totals 15 residues. J gave up 9 bases and V 0 bases, and 11 bases lay outside the gene matches. Germline assignment: CDR1 WNHNN and CDR2 SYGVQD (reference sequence).